The present T cell receptor (beta chain) was sequenced within a study of radiation and T cells in renal cell carcinoma. Notes on the study in general: In blood, top tumor clones expanded by 2 weeks, shrinking by 4.

Points on this clone: The antigen is unknown.

The sample's time point: blood 2 weeks post-SBRT. Treatment reported: 15 Gy SBRT to primary tumor, nephrectomy 4 weeks later. The patient's renal cell carcinoma had clear cell pathology. The repertoire was sequenced with immunoSEQ multiplex PCR; TCRdb's copy has only in-frame clones and lacks some. The sample holds about 150,000 clones; 80% to 90% are singletons and the top ten take 13%. The input for sequencing was blood, taken from a patient whose treatment included radiotherapy and nephrectomy. The sequence was collected from a woman aged 45-65 years with renal cell carcinoma.

The chain's CDR3 is CASSGTGPQEAFF. CDR3 DNA: TGTGCCAGCAGCGGGACAGGACCTCAGGAAGCTTTCTTT. The rearrangement links TRBV5-4 to TRBJ1-1, with 8 bases fitting TRBD1. V lost 4 bases, J lost 8 bases, and 7 bases stayed unmatched. Germline V CDR1 and CDR2: SGHNT, YYREEE (reference sequence). This CDR3 is 13 amino acids long.